This T cell receptor beta chain was identified during a study of CD8 T cells in Susac syndrome. Worth noting for this clonotype: Its antigen is as yet unknown.

RNA amounts of about 0.5 to 1 ug underwent reverse transcription with random hexamers. A multiplex approach, immunoSEQ multiplex PCR, amplified TCR beta CDR3 across 54 Vbeta and 13 Jbeta. TCRdb re-analysed the immunoSEQ multiplex PCR reads in MiXCR, keeping a single row per CDR3 protein. The table includes 150,000 to 200,000 distinct CDR3 sequences, around 94% detected once. Sequencing of TCR beta was performed on blood CD8+ and CD4+ T cells. Overall study findings and caveats: The study conceded that relatively few individuals underwent its TCR sequencing and HLA analysis.

The CDR3 consists of 13 residues. The V end was cut by 10 bases, the J end by 1 base, with 10 bases between. The chain is built from TRBV12-3 or TRBV12-4 and TRBJ2-2; possible D gene TRBD1, 5 bases. This clonotype was obtained from a human donor in good health. Sequencing was performed on CD4+ T cells from PBMCs. The CDR3 protein is CATQTGNTGELFF. The CDR3 coding sequence is TGTGCCACCCAAACAGGGAACACCGGGGAGCTGTTTTTT.